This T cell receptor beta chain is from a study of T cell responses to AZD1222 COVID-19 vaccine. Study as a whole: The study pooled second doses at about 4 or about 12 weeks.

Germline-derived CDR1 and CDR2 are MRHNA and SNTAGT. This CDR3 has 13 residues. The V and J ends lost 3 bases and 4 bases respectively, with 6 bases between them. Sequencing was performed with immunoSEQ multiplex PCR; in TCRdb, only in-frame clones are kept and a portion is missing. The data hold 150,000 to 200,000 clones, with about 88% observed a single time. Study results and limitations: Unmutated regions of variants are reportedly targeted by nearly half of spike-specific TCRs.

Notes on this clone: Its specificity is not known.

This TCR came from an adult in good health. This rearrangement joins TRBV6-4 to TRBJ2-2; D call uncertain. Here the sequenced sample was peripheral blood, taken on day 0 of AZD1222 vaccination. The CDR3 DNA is TGTGCCAGCAGTGAAAGGGTCACCGGGGAGCTGTTTTTT. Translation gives CASSERVTGELFF.